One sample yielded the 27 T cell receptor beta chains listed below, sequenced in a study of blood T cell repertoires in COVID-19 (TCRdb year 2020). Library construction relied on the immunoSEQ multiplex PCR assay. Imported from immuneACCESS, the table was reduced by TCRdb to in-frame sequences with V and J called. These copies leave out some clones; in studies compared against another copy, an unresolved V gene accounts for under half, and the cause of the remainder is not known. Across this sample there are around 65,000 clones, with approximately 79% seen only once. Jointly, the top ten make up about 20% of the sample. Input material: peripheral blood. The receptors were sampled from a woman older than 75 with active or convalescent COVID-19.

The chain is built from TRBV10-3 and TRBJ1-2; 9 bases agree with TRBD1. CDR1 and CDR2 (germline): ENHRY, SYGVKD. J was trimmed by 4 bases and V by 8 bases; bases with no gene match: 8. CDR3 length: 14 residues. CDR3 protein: CAIGGTGPGYGYTF. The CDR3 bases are TGTGCCATCGGAGGGACAGGGCCTGGCTATGGCTACACCTTC.

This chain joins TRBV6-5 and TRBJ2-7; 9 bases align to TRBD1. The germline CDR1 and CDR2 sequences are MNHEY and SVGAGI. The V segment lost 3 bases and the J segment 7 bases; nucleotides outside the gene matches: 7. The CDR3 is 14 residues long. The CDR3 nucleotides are TGTGCCAGCAGTTATTACAGGGGGCGCGGTGAGCAGTACTTC. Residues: CASSYYRGRGEQYF.

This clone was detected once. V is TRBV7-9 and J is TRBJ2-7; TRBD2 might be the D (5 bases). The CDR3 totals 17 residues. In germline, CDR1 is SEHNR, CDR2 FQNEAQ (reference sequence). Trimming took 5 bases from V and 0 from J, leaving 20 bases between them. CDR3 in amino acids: CASSPHPPAGSSYEQYF. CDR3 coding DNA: TGTGCCAGCAGCCCCCATCCCCCGGCGGGTAGCTCCTACGAGCAGTACTTC. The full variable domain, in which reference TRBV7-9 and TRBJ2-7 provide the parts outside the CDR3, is DTGVSQNPRHKITKRGQNVTFRCDPISEHNRLYWYRQTLGQGPEFLTYFQNEAQLEKSRLLSDRFSAERPKGSFSTLEIQRTEQGDSAMYLCASSPHPPAGSSYEQYFGPGTRLTVT.

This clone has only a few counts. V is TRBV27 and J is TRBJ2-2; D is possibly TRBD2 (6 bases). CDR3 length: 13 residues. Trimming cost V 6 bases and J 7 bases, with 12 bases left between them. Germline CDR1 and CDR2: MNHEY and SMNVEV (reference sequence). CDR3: CASRGTRGGELFF. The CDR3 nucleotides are TGTGCCAGCAGGGGGACGCGGGGCGGGGAGCTGTTTTTT.

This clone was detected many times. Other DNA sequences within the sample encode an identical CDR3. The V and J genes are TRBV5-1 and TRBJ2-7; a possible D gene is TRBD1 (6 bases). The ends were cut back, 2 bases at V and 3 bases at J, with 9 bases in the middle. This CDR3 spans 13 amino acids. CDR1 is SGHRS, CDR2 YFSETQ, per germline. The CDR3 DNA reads TGCGCCAGCAGCTTTCAGGGGAACTACGAGCAGTACTTC. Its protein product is CASSFQGNYEQYF. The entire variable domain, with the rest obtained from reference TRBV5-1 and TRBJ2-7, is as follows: KAGVTQTPRYLIKTRGQQVTLSCSPISGHRSVSWYQQTPGQGLQFLFEYFSETQRNKGNFPGRFSGRQFSNSRSEMNVSTLELGDSALYLCASSFQGNYEQYFGPGTRLTVT.

In nucleotides, the CDR3 is TGTGCTAGTGGTTTAGGGCAGCGGGACGAGCAGTACTTC. Protein: CASGLGQRDEQYF. The rearrangement uses TRBV12-5 and TRBJ2-7; a weak D match, TRBD2 (6 bases). CDR1 and CDR2 (germline): LGHNT, FRNRAP. The germline V and J ends were trimmed by 3 bases and 5 bases, with 11 bases remaining between them. The CDR3 runs 13 residues.

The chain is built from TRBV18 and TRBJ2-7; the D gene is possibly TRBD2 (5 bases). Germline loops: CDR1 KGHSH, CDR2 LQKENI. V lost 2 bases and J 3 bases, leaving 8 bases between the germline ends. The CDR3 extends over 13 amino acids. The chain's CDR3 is CASSPGLNYEQYF. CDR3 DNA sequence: TGTGCCAGCTCACCAGGACTTAACTACGAGCAGTACTTC.

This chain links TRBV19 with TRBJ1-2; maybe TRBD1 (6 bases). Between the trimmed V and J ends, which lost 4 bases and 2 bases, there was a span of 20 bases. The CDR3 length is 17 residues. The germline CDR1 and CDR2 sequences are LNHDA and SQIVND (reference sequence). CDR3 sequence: CASSREGTRGRNYGYTF. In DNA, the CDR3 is TGTGCCAGTAGTAGGGAGGGCACCAGGGGCCGGAACTATGGCTACACCTTC.

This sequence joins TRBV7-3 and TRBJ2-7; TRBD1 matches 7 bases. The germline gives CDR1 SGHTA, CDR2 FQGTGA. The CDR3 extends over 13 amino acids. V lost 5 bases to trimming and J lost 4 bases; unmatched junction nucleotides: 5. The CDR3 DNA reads TGTGCCAGCAGCCGACAGGGATGGTACGAGCAGTACTTC. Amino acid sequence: CASSRQGWYEQYF.

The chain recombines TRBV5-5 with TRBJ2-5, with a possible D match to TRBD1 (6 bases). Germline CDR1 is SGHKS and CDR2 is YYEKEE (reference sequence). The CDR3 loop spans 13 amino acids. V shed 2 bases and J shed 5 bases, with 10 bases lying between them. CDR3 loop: CASSFTGWETQYF. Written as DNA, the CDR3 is TGTGCCAGCAGCTTTACAGGGTGGGAGACCCAGTACTTC.

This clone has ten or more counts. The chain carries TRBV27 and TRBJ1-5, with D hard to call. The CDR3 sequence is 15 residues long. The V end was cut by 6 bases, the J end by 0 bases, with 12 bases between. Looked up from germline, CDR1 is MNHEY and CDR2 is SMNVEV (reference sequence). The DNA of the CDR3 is TGTGCCAGCAGCCCCGAACCCTATAGCAATCAGCCCCAGCATTTT. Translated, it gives CASSPEPYSNQPQHF.

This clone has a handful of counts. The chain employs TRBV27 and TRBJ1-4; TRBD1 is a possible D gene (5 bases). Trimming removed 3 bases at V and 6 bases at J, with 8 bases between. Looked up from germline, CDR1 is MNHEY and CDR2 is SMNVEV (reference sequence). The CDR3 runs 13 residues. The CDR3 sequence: CASSFSGYEKLFF. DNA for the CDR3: TGTGCCAGCAGTTTTTCAGGGTATGAAAAACTGTTTTTT.

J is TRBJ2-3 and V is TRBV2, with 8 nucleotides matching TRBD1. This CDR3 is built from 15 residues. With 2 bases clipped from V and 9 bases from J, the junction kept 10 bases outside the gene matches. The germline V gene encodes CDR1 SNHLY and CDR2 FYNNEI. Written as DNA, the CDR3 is TGTGCCAGCAGTGAAAACAGGGGGGCTCCAGCAACGCAGTATTTT. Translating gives CASSENRGAPATQYF.

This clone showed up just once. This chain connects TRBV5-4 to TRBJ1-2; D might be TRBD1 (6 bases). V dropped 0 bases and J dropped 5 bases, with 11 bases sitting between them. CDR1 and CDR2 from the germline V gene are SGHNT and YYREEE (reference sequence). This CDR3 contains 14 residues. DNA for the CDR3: TGTGCCAGCAGCTTGGGGACAGCAAAATATGGCTACACCTTC. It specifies CASSLGTAKYGYTF.

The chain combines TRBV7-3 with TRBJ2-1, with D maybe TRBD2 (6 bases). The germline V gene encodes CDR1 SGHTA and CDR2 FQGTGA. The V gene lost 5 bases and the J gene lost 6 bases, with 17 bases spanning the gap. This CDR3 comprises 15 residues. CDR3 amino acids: CASSPGAGTRNEQFF. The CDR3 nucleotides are TGTGCCAGCAGCCCCGGGGCGGGGACGCGCAATGAGCAGTTCTTC.

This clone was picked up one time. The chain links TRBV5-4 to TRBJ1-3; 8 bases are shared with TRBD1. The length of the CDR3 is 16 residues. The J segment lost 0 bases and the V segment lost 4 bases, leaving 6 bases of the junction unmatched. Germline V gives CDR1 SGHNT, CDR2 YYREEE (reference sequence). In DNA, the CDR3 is TGTGCCAGCAGCCCGGGACAGGCCCGCTCTGGAAACACCATATATTTT. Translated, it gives CASSPGQARSGNTIYF.

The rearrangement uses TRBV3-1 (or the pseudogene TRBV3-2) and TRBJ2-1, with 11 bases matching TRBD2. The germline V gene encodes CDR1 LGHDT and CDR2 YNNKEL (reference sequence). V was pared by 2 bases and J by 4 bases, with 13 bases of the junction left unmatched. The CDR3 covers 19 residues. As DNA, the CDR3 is TGTGCCAGCAGCCAACCTACACCTATAGCGGGGGGGTGGTACAATGAGCAGTTCTTC. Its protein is CASSQPTPIAGGWYNEQFF.

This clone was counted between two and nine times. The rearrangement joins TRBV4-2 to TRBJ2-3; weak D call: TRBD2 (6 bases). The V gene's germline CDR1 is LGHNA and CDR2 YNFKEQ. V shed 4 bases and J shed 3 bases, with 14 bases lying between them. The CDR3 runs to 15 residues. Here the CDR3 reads CASSRAGSETDTQYF. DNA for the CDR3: TGTGCCAGCAGCCGGGCGGGGTCCGAGACAGATACGCAGTATTTT.

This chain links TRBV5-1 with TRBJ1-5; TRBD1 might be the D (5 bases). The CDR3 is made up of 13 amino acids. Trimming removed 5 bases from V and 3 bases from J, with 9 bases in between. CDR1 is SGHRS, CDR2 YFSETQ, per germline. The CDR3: CASRPDTNQPQHF. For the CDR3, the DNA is TGCGCCAGCAGACCGGACACCAATCAGCCCCAGCATTTT.

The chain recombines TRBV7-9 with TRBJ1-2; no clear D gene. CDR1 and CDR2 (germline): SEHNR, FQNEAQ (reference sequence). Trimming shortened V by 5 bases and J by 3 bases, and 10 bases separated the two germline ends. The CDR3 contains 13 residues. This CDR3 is CASSPAGYYGYTF. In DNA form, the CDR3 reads TGTGCCAGCAGCCCGGCGGGATACTATGGCTACACCTTC.

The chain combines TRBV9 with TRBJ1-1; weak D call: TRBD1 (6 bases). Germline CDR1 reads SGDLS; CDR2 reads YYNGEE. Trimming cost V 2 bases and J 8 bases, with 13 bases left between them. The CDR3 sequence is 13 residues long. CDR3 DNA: TGTGCCAGCAGCGTTGCGACAGGCCCGGAAGCTTTCTTT. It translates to CASSVATGPEAFF.

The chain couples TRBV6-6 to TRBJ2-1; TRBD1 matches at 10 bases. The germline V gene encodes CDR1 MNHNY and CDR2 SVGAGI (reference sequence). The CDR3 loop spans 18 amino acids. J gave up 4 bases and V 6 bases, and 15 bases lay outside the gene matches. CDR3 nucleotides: TGTGCCAGCAGCCGAGGGACAGGGGACCTCGGGGTATACAATGAGCAGTTCTTC. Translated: CASSRGTGDLGVYNEQFF.

In nucleotides, the CDR3 is TGTGCCAGCAGCTACAAGGGGGCCAACCAAGAGACCCAGTACTTC. This sequence encodes CASSYKGANQETQYF. The chain uses TRBV6-5 and TRBJ2-5; 7 bases align to TRBD1. CDR1 and CDR2 from the germline V gene are MNHEY and SVGAGI. This CDR3 is 15 amino acids long. Losses at the gene ends were 6 bases for V and 0 bases for J; bases not matched to a gene: 7.

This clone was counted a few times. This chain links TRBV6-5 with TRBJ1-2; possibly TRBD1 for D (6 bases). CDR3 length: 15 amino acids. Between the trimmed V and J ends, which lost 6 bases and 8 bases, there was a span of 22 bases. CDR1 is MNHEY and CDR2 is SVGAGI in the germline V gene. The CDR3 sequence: CASRAPGQRFRGYTF. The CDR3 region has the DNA TGTGCCAGCAGGGCCCCGGGACAACGGTTTCGGGGCTACACCTTC.

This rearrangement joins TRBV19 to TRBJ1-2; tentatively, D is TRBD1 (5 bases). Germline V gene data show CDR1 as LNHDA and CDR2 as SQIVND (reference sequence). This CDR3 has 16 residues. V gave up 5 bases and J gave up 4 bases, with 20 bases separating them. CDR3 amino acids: CASSPWGQGPVYGYTF. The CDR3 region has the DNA TGTGCCAGTAGTCCGTGGGGTCAGGGCCCTGTCTATGGCTACACCTTC.

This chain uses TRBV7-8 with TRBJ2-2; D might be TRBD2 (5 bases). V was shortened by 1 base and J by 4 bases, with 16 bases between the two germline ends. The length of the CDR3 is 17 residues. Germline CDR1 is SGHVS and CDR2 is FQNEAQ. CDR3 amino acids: CASSLVPVTGSTGELFF. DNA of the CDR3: TGTGCCAGCAGCTTAGTGCCCGTTACGGGAAGCACCGGGGAGCTGTTTTTT.

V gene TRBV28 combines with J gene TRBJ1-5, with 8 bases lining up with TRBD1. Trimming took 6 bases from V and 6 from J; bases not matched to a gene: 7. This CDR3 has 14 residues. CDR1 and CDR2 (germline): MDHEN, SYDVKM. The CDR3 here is CASSTGGLGQPQHF. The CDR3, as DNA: TGTGCCAGCAGCACAGGGGGTCTGGGTCAGCCCCAGCATTTT.